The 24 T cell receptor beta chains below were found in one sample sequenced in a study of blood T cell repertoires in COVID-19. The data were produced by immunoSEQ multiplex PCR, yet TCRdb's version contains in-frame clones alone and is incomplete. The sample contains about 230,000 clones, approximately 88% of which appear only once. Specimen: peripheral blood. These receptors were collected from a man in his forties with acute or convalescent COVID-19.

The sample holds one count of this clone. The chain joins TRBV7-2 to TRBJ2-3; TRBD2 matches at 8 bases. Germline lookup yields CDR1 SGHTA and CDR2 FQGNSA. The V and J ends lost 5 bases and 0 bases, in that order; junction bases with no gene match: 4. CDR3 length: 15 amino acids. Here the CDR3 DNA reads TGTGCCAGCAGCCCCCGCGGGGGGAGCACAGATACGCAGTATTTT. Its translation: CASSPRGGSTDTQYF.

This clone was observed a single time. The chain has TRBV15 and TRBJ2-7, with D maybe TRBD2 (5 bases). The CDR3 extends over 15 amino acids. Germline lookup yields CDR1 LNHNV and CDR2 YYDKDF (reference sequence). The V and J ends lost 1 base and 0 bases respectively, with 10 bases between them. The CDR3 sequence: CATSRGGSDSYEQYF. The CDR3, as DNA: TGTGCCACCAGCAGAGGGGGTAGCGACTCCTACGAGCAGTACTTC.

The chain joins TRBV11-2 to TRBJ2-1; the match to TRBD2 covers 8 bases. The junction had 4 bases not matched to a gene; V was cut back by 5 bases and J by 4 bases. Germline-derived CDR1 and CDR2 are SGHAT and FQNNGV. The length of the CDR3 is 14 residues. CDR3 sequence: CASSPSGLYNEQFF. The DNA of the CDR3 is TGTGCCAGCAGCCCTAGCGGGCTATACAATGAGCAGTTCTTC.

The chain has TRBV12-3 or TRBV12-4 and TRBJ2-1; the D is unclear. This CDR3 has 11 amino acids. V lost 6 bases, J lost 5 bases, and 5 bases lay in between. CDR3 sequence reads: CASRSHNEQFF. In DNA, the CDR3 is TGTGCCAGCAGGAGCCACAATGAGCAGTTCTTC.

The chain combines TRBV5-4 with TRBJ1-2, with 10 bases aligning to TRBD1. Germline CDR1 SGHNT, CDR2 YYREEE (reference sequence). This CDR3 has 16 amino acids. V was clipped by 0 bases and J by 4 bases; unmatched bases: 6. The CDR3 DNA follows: TGTGCCAGCAGCTTGGCGGGGACAGGGGCCCTCTATGGCTACACCTTC. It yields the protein CASSLAGTGALYGYTF.

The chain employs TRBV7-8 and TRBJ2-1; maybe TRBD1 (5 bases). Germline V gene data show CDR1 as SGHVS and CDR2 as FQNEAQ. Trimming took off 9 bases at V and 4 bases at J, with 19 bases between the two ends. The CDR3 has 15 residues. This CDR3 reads CASLPGLNLYNEQFF. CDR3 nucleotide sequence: TGTGCCAGTCTTCCAGGGCTGAACTTATACAATGAGCAGTTCTTC.

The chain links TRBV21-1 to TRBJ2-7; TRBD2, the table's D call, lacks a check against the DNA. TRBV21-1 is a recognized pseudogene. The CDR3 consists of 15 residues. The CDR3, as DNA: TGTGCCAGCAGCAAAGGCCTAGCGGGCCACTACGAGCAGTACTTC. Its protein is CASSKGLAGHYEQYF.

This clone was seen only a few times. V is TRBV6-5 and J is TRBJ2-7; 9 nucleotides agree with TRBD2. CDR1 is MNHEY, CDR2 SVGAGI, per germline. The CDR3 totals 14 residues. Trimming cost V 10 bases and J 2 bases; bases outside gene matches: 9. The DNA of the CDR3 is TGTGCCACCACAAGCGGGAGGATCCCCTACGAGCAGTACTTC. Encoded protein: CATTSGRIPYEQYF.

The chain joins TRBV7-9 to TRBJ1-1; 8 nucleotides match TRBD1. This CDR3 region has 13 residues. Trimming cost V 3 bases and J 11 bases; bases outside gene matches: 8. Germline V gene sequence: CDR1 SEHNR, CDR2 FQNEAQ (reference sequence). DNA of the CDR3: TGTGCCAGCAGCTTGTCAGGGGGCGCGGAGGCTTTCTTT. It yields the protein CASSLSGGAEAFF.

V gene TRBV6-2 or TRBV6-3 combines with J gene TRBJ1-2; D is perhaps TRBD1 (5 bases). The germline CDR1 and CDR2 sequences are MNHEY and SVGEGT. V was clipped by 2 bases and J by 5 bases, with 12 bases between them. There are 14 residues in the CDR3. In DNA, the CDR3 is TGTGCCAGCAGTTACGGCCGGGGGGTGTATGGCTACACCTTC. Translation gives CASSYGRGVYGYTF.

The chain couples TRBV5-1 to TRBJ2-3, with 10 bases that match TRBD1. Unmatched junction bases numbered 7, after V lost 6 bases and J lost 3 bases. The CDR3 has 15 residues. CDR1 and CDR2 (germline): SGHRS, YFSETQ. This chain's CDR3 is CASNSDRGATDTQYF. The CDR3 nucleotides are TGCGCCAGCAATTCGGACAGGGGGGCAACAGATACGCAGTATTTT. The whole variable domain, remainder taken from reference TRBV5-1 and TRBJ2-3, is KAGVTQTPRYLIKTRGQQVTLSCSPISGHRSVSWYQQTPGQGLQFLFEYFSETQRNKGNFPGRFSGRQFSNSRSEMNVSTLELGDSALYLCASNSDRGATDTQYFGPGTRLTVL.

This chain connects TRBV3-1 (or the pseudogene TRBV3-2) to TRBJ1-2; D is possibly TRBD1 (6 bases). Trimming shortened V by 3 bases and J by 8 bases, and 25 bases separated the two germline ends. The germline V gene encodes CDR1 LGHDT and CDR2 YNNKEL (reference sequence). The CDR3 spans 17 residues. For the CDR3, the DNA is TGTGCCAGCAGCCAGTCTGTCATACGTCGCAGGGGAATCGGCTACACCTTC. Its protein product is CASSQSVIRRRGIGYTF.

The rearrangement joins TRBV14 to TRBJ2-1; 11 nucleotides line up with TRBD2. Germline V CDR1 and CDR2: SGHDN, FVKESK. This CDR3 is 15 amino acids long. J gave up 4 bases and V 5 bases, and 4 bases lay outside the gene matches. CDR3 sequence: CASSRGLAAYNEQFF. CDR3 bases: TGTGCCAGCAGCAGGGGACTAGCGGCTTACAATGAGCAGTTCTTC.

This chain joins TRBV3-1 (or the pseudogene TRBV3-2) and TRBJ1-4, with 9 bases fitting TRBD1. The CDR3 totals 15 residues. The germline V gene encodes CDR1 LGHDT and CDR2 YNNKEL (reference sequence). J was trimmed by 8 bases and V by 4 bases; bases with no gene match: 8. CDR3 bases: TGTGCCAGCAGCCCAATGGGACAGGGAGGAGAAAAACTGTTTTTT. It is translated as CASSPMGQGGEKLFF.

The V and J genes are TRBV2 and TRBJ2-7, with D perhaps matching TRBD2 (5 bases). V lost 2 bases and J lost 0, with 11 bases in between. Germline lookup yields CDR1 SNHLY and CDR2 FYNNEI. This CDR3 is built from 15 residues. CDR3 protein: CASSERGISSYEQYF. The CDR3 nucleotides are TGTGCCAGCAGTGAACGAGGGATAAGCTCCTACGAGCAGTACTTC. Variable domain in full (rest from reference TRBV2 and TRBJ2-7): EPEVTQTPSHQVTQMGQEVILRCVPISNHLYFYWYRQILGQKVEFLVSFYNNEISEKSEIFDDQFSVERPDGSNFTLKIRSTKLEDSAMYFCASSERGISSYEQYFGPGTRLTVT.

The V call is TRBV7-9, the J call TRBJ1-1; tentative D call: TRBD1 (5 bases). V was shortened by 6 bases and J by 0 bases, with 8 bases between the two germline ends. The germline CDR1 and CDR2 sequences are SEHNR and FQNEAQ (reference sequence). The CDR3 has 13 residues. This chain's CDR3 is CASRQTVNTEAFF. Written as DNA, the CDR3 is TGTGCCAGCAGACAGACAGTGAACACTGAAGCTTTCTTT. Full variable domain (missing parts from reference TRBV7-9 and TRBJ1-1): DTGVSQNPRHKITKRGQNVTFRCDPISEHNRLYWYRQTLGQGPEFLTYFQNEAQLEKSRLLSDRFSAERPKGSFSTLEIQRTEQGDSAMYLCASRQTVNTEAFFGQGTRLTVV.

The CDR3 bases are TGTGCCAGTAGTTTACCGGGACAGGGCTATGATGAGCAGTTCTTC. Its translation is CASSLPGQGYDEQFF. This rearrangement joins TRBV19 to TRBJ2-1, with TRBD1 matching over 9 bases. Germline V gene data show CDR1 as LNHDA and CDR2 as SQIVND (reference sequence). CDR3 length: 15 residues. Trimming removed 5 bases from V and 8 bases from J; junction bases left unmatched: 10.

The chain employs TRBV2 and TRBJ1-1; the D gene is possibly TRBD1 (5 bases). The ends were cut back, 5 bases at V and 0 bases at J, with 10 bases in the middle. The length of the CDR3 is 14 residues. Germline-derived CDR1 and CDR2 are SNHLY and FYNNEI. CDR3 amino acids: CASSTGLMNTEAFF. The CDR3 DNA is TGTGCCAGCAGTACGGGACTGATGAACACTGAAGCTTTCTTT.

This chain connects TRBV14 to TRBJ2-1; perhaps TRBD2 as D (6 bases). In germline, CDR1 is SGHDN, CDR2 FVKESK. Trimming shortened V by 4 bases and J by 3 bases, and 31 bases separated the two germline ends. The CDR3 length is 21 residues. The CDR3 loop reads CASSPVKEWLASRRIYNEQFF. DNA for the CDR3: TGTGCCAGCAGCCCTGTAAAAGAATGGCTAGCGAGTAGGAGGATCTACAATGAGCAGTTCTTC.

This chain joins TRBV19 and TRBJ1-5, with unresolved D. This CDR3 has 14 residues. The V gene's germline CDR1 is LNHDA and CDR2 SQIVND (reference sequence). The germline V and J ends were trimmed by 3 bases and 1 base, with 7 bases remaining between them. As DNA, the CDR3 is TGTGCCAGTAGTATTTTGCAGAGCAATCAGCCCCAGCATTTT. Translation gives CASSILQSNQPQHF.

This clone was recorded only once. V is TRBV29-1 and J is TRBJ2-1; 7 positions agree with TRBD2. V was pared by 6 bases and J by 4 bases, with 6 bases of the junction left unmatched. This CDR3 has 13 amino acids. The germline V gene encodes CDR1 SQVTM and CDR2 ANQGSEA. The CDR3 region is CSVGGRAYNEQFF. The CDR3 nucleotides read TGCAGCGTGGGCGGGAGAGCTTACAATGAGCAGTTCTTC.

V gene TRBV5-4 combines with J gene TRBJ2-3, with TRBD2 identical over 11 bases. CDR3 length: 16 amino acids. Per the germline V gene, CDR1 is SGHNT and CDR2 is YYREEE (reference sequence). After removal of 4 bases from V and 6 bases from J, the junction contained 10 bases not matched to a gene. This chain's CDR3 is CASSLPSGRSPDTQYF. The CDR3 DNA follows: TGTGCCAGCAGCCTCCCTAGCGGGAGGTCCCCCGATACGCAGTATTTT.

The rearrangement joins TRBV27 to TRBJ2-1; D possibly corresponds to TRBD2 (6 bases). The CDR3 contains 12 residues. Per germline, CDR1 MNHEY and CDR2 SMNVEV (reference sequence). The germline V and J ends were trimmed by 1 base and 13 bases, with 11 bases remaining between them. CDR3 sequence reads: CASSLLAGKQFF. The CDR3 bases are TGTGCCAGCAGTTTATTGGCGGGGAAACAGTTCTTC.

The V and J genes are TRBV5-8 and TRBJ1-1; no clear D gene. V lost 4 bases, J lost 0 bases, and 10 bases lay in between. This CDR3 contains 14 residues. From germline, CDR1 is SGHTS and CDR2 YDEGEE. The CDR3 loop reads CASSHGLLNTEAFF. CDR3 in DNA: TGTGCCAGCAGCCACGGACTGTTGAACACTGAAGCTTTCTTT.